This T cell receptor (beta chain) was identified during a study of T cells in women clearing cervical HPV infection. The wider study: Case blood drawn at lesion detection; control blood after infection cleared.

With regard to this clone: Read data end 3 residues before the CDR3 end; the end is taken from the germline J gene.

The repertoire was sequenced with immunoSEQ multiplex PCR; TCRdb's copy has only in-frame clones and lacks some. The table for this sample gives under 30,000 clones. The CDR3 has 15 amino acids. After removal of 5 bases from V and 2 bases from J, the junction contained 8 bases not matched to a gene. Per germline, CDR1 SEHNR and CDR2 FQNEAQ (reference sequence). The receptor's source is a woman aged 18 to 69 with a cervical HPV16 infection that either progressed to CIN3+ or cleared (not recorded which). J is TRBJ1-2 and V is TRBV7-9, with 7 bases aligning to TRBD1. The specimen sequenced was blood buffy coat. CDR3 sequence: CASSAPTGINYGYTF. The part of the CDR3 DNA that was read is TGTGCCAGCAGCGCCCCGACAGGGATCAACTATGGC.